This T cell receptor beta chain is from a study of cytomegalovirus exposure and HLA in healthy donors. Study-level results: Being productive about 87% or about 30% of the time was typical of most TCR beta V segments in an earlier analysis. Researchers counted roughly 160 TCR beta chains as cytomegalovirus-associated.

This CDR3 has 16 residues. Germline V gene sequence: CDR1 SGHTA, CDR2 FQGTGA. Trimming stripped 5 bases from V and 0 bases from J, with 15 bases between. PCR amplification relied on 60 Vbeta primers (plus 13 Jbeta primers). Libraries were prepared by immunoSEQ multiplex PCR; TCRdb keeps only in-frame clonotypes and omits some of them. The sample lists some 150,000 clones, around nine tenths seen once, with around 5.5% in the top ten. A word on this clone: Its cognate antigen is unknown.

Sequencing was performed on PBMCs. V is TRBV7-3 and J is TRBJ2-3; D might be TRBD2 (7 bases). The sequence was collected from a woman aged 25 to 45 in good health and CMV-seronegative. The DNA for the CDR3 is TGTGCCAGCAGCCTGGGGGGGGCCTACAGCACAGATACGCAGTATTTT. This gives the protein CASSLGGAYSTDTQYF.